Below are 22 T cell receptor beta chains sequenced from a single sample in a study of blood T cell repertoires in COVID-19. Using immunoSEQ multiplex PCR, the repertoire was profiled, and TCRdb retains in-frame clones only, with some absent. The sample consists of a few hundred thousand clones, around nine tenths of them appearing once. Sequencing input: peripheral blood. The receptors come from a woman in her fifties or sixties with acute or convalescent COVID-19.

The chain couples TRBV5-4 to TRBJ2-7; weak D call: TRBD2 (6 bases). There are 15 residues in the CDR3. The V and J ends lost 5 bases and 6 bases respectively, with 21 bases between them. Looked up from germline, CDR1 is SGHNT and CDR2 is YYREEE (reference sequence). The CDR3: CASSPTLREQGEQYF. CDR3 sequence (DNA): TGTGCCAGCAGTCCTACCCTCCGGGAGCAGGGCGAGCAGTACTTC.

The chain links TRBV2 to TRBJ1-5; D is ambiguous. There are 13 residues in the CDR3. With 10 bases removed from V and 0 bases from J, the gap between germline ends came to 10 bases. Germline V lookup: CDR1 SNHLY, CDR2 FYNNEI. The CDR3 here is CATTTNSNQPQHF. CDR3 nucleotide sequence: TGTGCCACCACTACCAATAGCAATCAGCCCCAGCATTTT.

There are a few counts of this clone. The chain employs TRBV5-6 and TRBJ2-2; 9 positions match TRBD2. Germline V CDR1 and CDR2: SGHDT, YYEEEE. The J segment lost 1 base and the V segment lost 1 base, leaving 5 bases of the junction unmatched. The CDR3 runs to 17 residues. The CDR3 loop is CASSLRGLAENTGELFF. The CDR3, as DNA: TGTGCCAGCAGCTTGCGGGGACTAGCAGAGAACACCGGGGAGCTGTTTTTT. The complete variable domain, with remaining parts taken from reference TRBV5-6 and TRBJ2-2, reads DAGVTQSPTHLIKTRGQQVTLRCSPKSGHDTVSWYQQALGQGPQFIFQYYEEEERQRGNFPDRFSGHQFPNYSSELNVNALLLGDSALYLCASSLRGLAENTGELFFGEGSRLTVL.

The chain recombines TRBV7-2 with TRBJ2-3; D remains ambiguous. Trimming stripped 2 bases from V and 5 bases from J, with 20 bases between. The CDR3 runs to 17 residues. CDR1 and CDR2 (germline): SGHTA, FQGNSA. The CDR3: CASSLRSATAVRDTQYF. DNA of the CDR3: TGTGCCAGCAGCTTACGGTCTGCCACGGCGGTAAGAGATACGCAGTATTTT.

V and J are TRBV7-9 and TRBJ1-1, with D hard to call. V was shortened by 1 base and J by 4 bases, with 13 bases between the two germline ends. The CDR3 runs to 15 residues. The germline CDR1 and CDR2 sequences are SEHNR and FQNEAQ (reference sequence). The DNA for the CDR3 is TGTGCCAGCAGCTTAGAACCAGGTATGAGCACTGAAGCTTTCTTT. It translates to CASSLEPGMSTEAFF.

CDR3: CASSLTGGKGTEAFF. The DNA for the CDR3 is TGTGCCAGCAGCTTAACAGGGGGGAAAGGCACTGAAGCTTTCTTT. This rearrangement joins TRBV3-1 (or the pseudogene TRBV3-2) to TRBJ1-1; 8 bases are shared with TRBD1. Germline V gives CDR1 LGHDT, CDR2 YNNKEL (reference sequence). The CDR3 is 15 residues long. V lost 5 bases to trimming and J lost 4 bases; unmatched junction nucleotides: 9.

The genes are TRBV7-9 and TRBJ2-3; no definite D call. CDR1 and CDR2 from the germline V gene are SEHNR and FQNEAQ (reference sequence). This CDR3 is built from 15 residues. The V end was cut by 5 bases, the J end by 1 base, with 13 bases between. Written as DNA, the CDR3 is TGTGCCAGCAGCCAAGACATCGTCCGCACAGATACGCAGTATTTT. Protein: CASSQDIVRTDTQYF.

The chain recombines TRBV10-1 with TRBJ1-4, with 7 bases matching TRBD1. V was clipped by 6 bases and J by 8 bases; unmatched bases: 27. CDR3 size: 20 residues. Germline lookup yields CDR1 WNHNN and CDR2 SYGVQD (reference sequence). The DNA of the CDR3 is TGCGCCAGCAGACCGGGACAGACCCCTCGAGCACCCAGTGCTGGGGAAAAACTGTTTTTT. Encoded protein: CASRPGQTPRAPSAGEKLFF.

The chain joins TRBV5-5 to TRBJ2-3; 9 bases are shared with TRBD1. V lost 5 bases and J lost 7; bases outside the gene matches: 8. Germline V gene data show CDR1 as SGHKS and CDR2 as YYEKEE (reference sequence). The CDR3 contains 14 residues. CDR3 protein: CASRTGQGTNTQYF. Written as DNA, the CDR3 is TGTGCCAGCAGAACTGGACAGGGGACAAATACGCAGTATTTT.

V is TRBV9 and J is TRBJ2-3; maybe TRBD1 (5 bases). The CDR3 is 14 amino acids. The germline V gene has CDR1 SGDLS and CDR2 YYNGEE. V was clipped by 1 base and J by 6 bases, with 12 bases between them. The DNA of the CDR3 is TGTGCCAGCAGCGTACTGGGGCTCGCCGATACGCAGTATTTT. It codes for CASSVLGLADTQYF.

The CDR3 spells CASSLGLREGHEQFF. CDR3 nucleotides: TGTGCCAGCAGCTTAGGCTTGCGGGAGGGGCATGAGCAGTTCTTC. The genes are TRBV7-2 and TRBJ2-1, with TRBD2 matching over 9 bases. Germline V gene data show CDR1 as SGHTA and CDR2 as FQGNSA. V gave up 1 base and J gave up 8 bases; unmatched junction bases: 6. The CDR3 has 15 residues.

The CDR3 region is CASSAHGGNQPQHF. The CDR3 region has the DNA TGTGCCAGCAGCGCCCATGGGGGGAATCAGCCCCAGCATTTT. This chain uses TRBV7-2 with TRBJ1-5; weak D call: TRBD1 (5 bases). Germline V gene lookup returns CDR1 SGHTA and CDR2 FQGNSA. This CDR3 contains 14 residues. V lost 5 bases to trimming and J lost 4 bases, with 12 bases between them.

This clone turned up a few times. The rearrangement uses TRBV18 and TRBJ1-2; D possibly corresponds to TRBD1 (5 bases). Trimming removed 3 bases at V and 3 bases at J, with 8 bases between. Germline CDR1 KGHSH, CDR2 LQKENI. There are 13 residues in the CDR3. The DNA for the CDR3 is TGTGCCAGCTCACCCTTACAGGACTATGGCTACACCTTC. Translating gives CASSPLQDYGYTF.

This chain uses TRBV5-1 with TRBJ1-4, with a possible D match to TRBD1 (6 bases). Trimming took 4 bases from V and 3 from J, leaving 16 bases between them. CDR1 and CDR2 from the germline V gene are SGHRS and YFSETQ. CDR3 size: 16 residues. The CDR3 region has the DNA TGCGCCAGCAGCGGGGACATAACAACTCCTAATGAAAAACTGTTTTTT. Protein: CASSGDITTPNEKLFF.

The genes are TRBV28 and TRBJ2-2; maybe TRBD2 (6 bases). Germline CDR1 MDHEN, CDR2 SYDVKM. V dropped 3 bases and J dropped 4 bases, with 12 bases sitting between them. This CDR3 has 15 residues. Here the CDR3 DNA reads TGTGCCAGCAGTTTCAACCTAGCGACCACCGGGGAGCTGTTTTTT. It translates to CASSFNLATTGELFF.

The rearrangement joins TRBV2 to TRBJ2-3; 7 nucleotides align to TRBD2. The CDR3 spans 17 residues. V lost 0 bases, J lost 1 base, and 7 bases stayed unmatched. In germline, CDR1 is SNHLY, CDR2 FYNNEI. DNA of the CDR3: TGTGCCAGCAGTGAAGCGGGGGAGGGGTTAGGCACAGATACGCAGTATTTT. Translation: CASSEAGEGLGTDTQYF.

This clone occurred a few times. This chain joins TRBV19 and TRBJ2-1; TRBD1 matches at 7 bases. V was pared by 3 bases and J by 5 bases, with 10 bases of the junction left unmatched. Germline CDR1 is LNHDA and CDR2 is SQIVND (reference sequence). The CDR3 totals 16 residues. CDR3 loop: CASSIPTGVTHNEQFF. As DNA, the CDR3 is TGTGCCAGTAGTATTCCCACAGGGGTGACCCACAATGAGCAGTTCTTC.

The V call is TRBV24-1, the J call TRBJ2-2; tentative D call: TRBD2 (6 bases). The CDR3 is 16 amino acids. V was pared by 5 bases and J by 4 bases, with 16 bases between. Germline V CDR1 and CDR2: KGHDR, SFDVKD. The CDR3 sequence is CATSAPEGRGTGELFF. DNA for the CDR3: TGTGCCACCAGTGCCCCAGAAGGGCGGGGCACCGGGGAGCTGTTTTTT.

This rearrangement joins TRBV5-1 to TRBJ2-3; TRBD1 is a possible D gene (6 bases). The CDR3 has 16 residues. Trimming shortened V by 4 bases and J by 0 bases, and 15 bases separated the two germline ends. Germline V CDR1 and CDR2: SGHRS, YFSETQ. The CDR3 here is CASSLGYRASTDTQYF. CDR3 bases: TGCGCCAGCAGCCTTGGATACAGGGCCAGCACAGATACGCAGTATTTT.

The chain is built from TRBV25-1 and TRBJ2-1, with TRBD2 matching 7 bases. The length of the CDR3 is 12 residues. Per germline, CDR1 MGHDK and CDR2 SYGVNS. J lost 10 bases, V lost 7 bases, and 7 bases had no gene match. This CDR3 reads CASTPSGLEQFF. CDR3 DNA sequence: TGTGCCAGCACCCCTTCGGGACTAGAGCAGTTCTTC.

V and J are TRBV19 and TRBJ2-5, with TRBD2 matching over 12 bases. The V and J ends lost 5 bases and 5 bases, in that order; junction bases with no gene match: 6. The V gene's germline CDR1 is LNHDA and CDR2 SQIVND (reference sequence). The CDR3 extends over 15 amino acids. CDR3 nucleotides: TGTGCCAGTAGTCCCGGGACTAGCGGGTTTGAGACCCAGTACTTC. This gives the protein CASSPGTSGFETQYF.

The chain employs TRBV28 and TRBJ1-3; 7 bases are a match to TRBD1. After removal of 10 bases from V and 9 bases from J, the junction contained 12 bases not matched to a gene. Germline CDR1 reads MDHEN; CDR2 reads SYDVKM. This CDR3 is built from 13 residues. In DNA form, the CDR3 reads TGTGCCACGGCCGACAGGGACCGAGGCACCATATATTTT. It translates to CATADRDRGTIYF.